This passage covers 5 T cell receptor beta chains from one sample sequenced in a study of identical twins. MiXCR, applied by TCRdb to the 5' RACE reads, yields one record per CDR3 protein. The sample carries a few hundred thousand distinct CDR3 sequences, around a tenth recorded once. These same records also appear under a second study, on yellow fever vaccine responses in identical twins.

The specimen was PBMCs. The source of these receptors is a woman aged 18-30 years in good health.

There are many counts of this clonotype. The chain has TRBV28 and TRBJ2-3; D may be TRBD2 (6 bases). Germline CDR1 reads MDHEN; CDR2 reads SYDVKM. The CDR3 covers 14 residues. V lost 2 bases and J lost 2, with 8 bases in between. CDR3 DNA sequence: TGTGCCAGCAGTTTAGGAGGGAACACAGATACGCAGTATTTT. It yields the protein CASSLGGNTDTQYF.

CDR3 amino acids: CASNTGLQHNEQFF. CDR3 DNA: TGTGCCAGCAATACGGGACTACAACACAATGAGCAGTTCTTC. This sequence joins TRBV12-3 or TRBV12-4 and TRBJ2-1; 7 bases align to TRBD2. The CDR3 is 14 residues long. Trimming cost V 7 bases and J 5 bases; bases outside gene matches: 8.

This clonotype was seen at least ten times. The chain couples TRBV5-1 to TRBJ2-3; D may be TRBD2 (6 bases). Trimming removed 2 bases at V and 0 bases at J, with 10 bases between. This CDR3 spans 15 amino acids. Per the germline V gene, CDR1 is SGHRS and CDR2 is YFSETQ. CDR3 in DNA: TGCGCCAGCAGCTTCGCAGGGACTAGCACAGATACGCAGTATTTT. Translation gives CASSFAGTSTDTQYF.

V and J are TRBV9 and TRBJ1-1; D is uncertain. This CDR3 contains 15 residues. The V end lost 2 bases, the J end lost 0 bases, and 11 bases lay between the germline ends. The V gene's germline CDR1 is SGDLS and CDR2 YYNGEE. The CDR3 bases are TGTGCCAGCAGCGTCTCGAGGGCTCTGAACACTGAAGCTTTCTTT. Its translation is CASSVSRALNTEAFF.

The rearrangement links TRBV6-1 to TRBJ2-1; no firm D call. V dropped 5 bases and J dropped 3 bases, with 2 bases sitting between them. The CDR3 totals 11 residues. Germline V lookup: CDR1 MNHNS, CDR2 SASEGT. The CDR3 reads CASSNYNEQFF. The CDR3, as DNA: TGTGCCAGCAGTAACTACAATGAGCAGTTCTTC.